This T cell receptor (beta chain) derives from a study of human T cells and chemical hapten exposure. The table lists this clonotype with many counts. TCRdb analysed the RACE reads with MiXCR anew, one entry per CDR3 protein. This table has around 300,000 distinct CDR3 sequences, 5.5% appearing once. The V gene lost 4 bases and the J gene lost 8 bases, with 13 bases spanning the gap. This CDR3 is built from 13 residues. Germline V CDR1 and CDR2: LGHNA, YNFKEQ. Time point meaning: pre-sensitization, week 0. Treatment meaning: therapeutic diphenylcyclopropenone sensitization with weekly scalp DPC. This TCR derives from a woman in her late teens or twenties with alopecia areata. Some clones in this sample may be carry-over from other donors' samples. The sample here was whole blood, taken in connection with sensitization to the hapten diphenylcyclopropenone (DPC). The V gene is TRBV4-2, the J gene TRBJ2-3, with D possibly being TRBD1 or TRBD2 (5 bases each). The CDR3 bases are TGTGCCAGCAGCCGGGGGAAAGATAGTACGCAGTATTTT. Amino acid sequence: CASSRGKDSTQYF.